The next 12 T cell receptor beta chains were all read from a single sample in a study of control samples from healthy donors and cancer patients. TCRdb keeps only in-frame clones here, not all; method: immunoSEQ multiplex PCR. The sample includes 170,000 or so clones, 91% seen only once; the top ten take about 2%. The material sequenced was blood. Source of these receptors: a middle-aged woman in good health.

The chain joins TRBV5-6 to TRBJ1-1; the D is unclear. The CDR3 contains 13 residues. Trimming pared 0 bases from V and 0 bases from J, leaving 3 bases between. Per germline, CDR1 SGHDT and CDR2 YYEEEE. Written as DNA, the CDR3 is TGTGCCAGCAGCTTGGTCGTGAACACTGAAGCTTTCTTT. It yields the protein CASSLVVNTEAFF.

This sequence joins TRBV13 and TRBJ1-1; 9 bases agree with TRBD1. The CDR3 is 14 residues long. Germline loops: CDR1 PRHDT, CDR2 FYEKMQ (reference sequence). V shed 4 bases and J 4 bases; nucleotides not matched to a gene: 4. CDR3 coding DNA: TGTGCCAGCAGCTACCTGGACAGGGGCACTGAAGCTTTCTTT. Translating it yields CASSYLDRGTEAFF.

The chain combines TRBV6-1 with TRBJ1-2, with D maybe TRBD1 (5 bases). V was pared by 1 base and J by 4 bases, with 13 bases between. Looked up from germline, CDR1 is MNHNS and CDR2 is SASEGT. This CDR3 has 15 residues. CDR3 sequence: CASSEEAGLGYGYTF. Here the CDR3 DNA reads TGTGCCAGCAGTGAAGAGGCAGGGTTGGGCTATGGCTACACCTTC.

The chain couples TRBV5-1 to TRBJ1-6; D might be TRBD1 (5 bases). This CDR3 has 15 residues. Trimming left V 5 bases short and J 1 base short, with 10 bases between. The V gene's germline CDR1 is SGHRS and CDR2 YFSETQ. Here the CDR3 reads CASRRDGSYNSPLHF. In DNA form, the CDR3 reads TGCGCCAGCAGACGGGACGGATCCTATAATTCACCCCTCCACTTT.

The rearrangement joins TRBV19 to TRBJ2-3, with D possibly being TRBD2 (6 bases). Germline CDR1 is LNHDA and CDR2 is SQIVND (reference sequence). The CDR3 extends over 13 amino acids. Trimming removed 5 bases from V and 4 bases from J, with 10 bases in between. The CDR3 DNA reads TGTGCCAGTAGTCCCTCGGGGGCAGATACGCAGTATTTT. Translated: CASSPSGADTQYF.

The chain is built from TRBV20-1 and TRBJ1-1; D remains unclear. CDR3 length equals 11 residues. V lost 4 bases and J 1 base, leaving 4 bases between the germline ends. Germline CDR1 DFQATT, CDR2 SNEGSKA (reference sequence). The CDR3 coding sequence is TGCAGTGCTAATGGGAACACTGAAGCTTTCTTT. It specifies CSANGNTEAFF.

The J gene is TRBJ2-7, the V gene TRBV7-8; D remains ambiguous. The CDR3 runs to 16 residues. Germline CDR1 SGHVS, CDR2 FQNEAQ. Deletions cut 3 bases from V and 0 bases from J, with 15 bases between. CDR3 sequence (DNA): TGTGCCAGCAGCTTCCAGGTAGCTTTAAACTCCTACGAGCAGTACTTC. It codes for CASSFQVALNSYEQYF.

The chain couples TRBV9 to TRBJ1-5, with 7 bases fitting TRBD1. Germline assignment: CDR1 SGDLS and CDR2 YYNGEE. This CDR3 comprises 15 residues. Unmatched junction bases numbered 8, after V lost 4 bases and J lost 4 bases. The CDR3 sequence: CASSRTGEANQPQHF. The CDR3 nucleotides read TGTGCCAGCAGCCGCACAGGGGAGGCGAATCAGCCCCAGCATTTT. The entire variable domain, with the rest obtained from reference TRBV9 and TRBJ1-5, is as follows: DSGVTQTPKHLITATGQRVTLRCSPRSGDLSVYWYQQSLDQGLQFLIQYYNGEERAKGNILERFSAQQFPDLHSELNLSSLELGDSALYFCASSRTGEANQPQHFGDGTRLSIL.

The rearrangement links TRBV7-2 to TRBJ2-2; D unclear. The ends were cut back, 1 base at V and 1 base at J, with 7 bases in the middle. Germline V lookup: CDR1 SGHTA, CDR2 FQGNSA. This CDR3 is 15 amino acids long. CDR3 DNA sequence: TGTGCCAGCAGCTTAGTTTCCAGGAACACCGGGGAGCTGTTTTTT. Its protein is CASSLVSRNTGELFF.

The chain employs TRBV5-5 and TRBJ1-6; no firm D call. The CDR3 is 16 amino acids. V lost 2 bases and J 7 bases, leaving 16 bases between the germline ends. Germline assignment: CDR1 SGHKS and CDR2 YYEKEE (reference sequence). The CDR3 protein is CASSFTPQSQNSPLHF. CDR3 DNA sequence: TGTGCCAGCAGCTTTACCCCACAGTCGCAAAATTCACCCCTCCACTTT.

The V call is TRBV7-9, the J call TRBJ1-1; D gene uncertain. The V gene lost 5 bases and the J gene lost 2 bases, with 15 bases spanning the gap. From germline, CDR1 is SEHNR and CDR2 FQNEAQ (reference sequence). The CDR3 has 15 residues. The CDR3: CASSRDGFGNTEAFF. The CDR3 nucleotides read TGTGCCAGCAGCCGAGACGGGTTCGGTAACACTGAAGCTTTCTTT.

In DNA, the CDR3 is TGCGCCAGCAGCTTGGCCCACGGTAAAAACATTCAGTACTTC. Protein product: CASSLAHGKNIQYF. The V call is TRBV5-1, the J call TRBJ2-4; D is undetermined. The CDR3 has 14 amino acids. V gave up 0 bases and J gave up 4 bases, with 8 bases separating them. The germline CDR1 and CDR2 sequences are SGHRS and YFSETQ.